These 23 T cell receptor beta chains were sequenced from one sample in a study of monozygotic twins with inflammatory bowel disease. Reprocessing the 5' RACE reads, TCRdb reports a single entry for every CDR3 protein and omits DNA. The table for this sample gives 400,000 or so distinct CDR3 sequences. Sequencing used blood. These receptors all stem from a human donor with ulcerative colitis or Crohn's disease, or a healthy co-twin of an affected twin (not recorded which).

The chain recombines TRBV20-1 with TRBJ1-2. There are 14 residues in the CDR3. Germline CDR1 is DFQATT and CDR2 is SNEGSKA (reference sequence). Here the CDR3 reads CSAPSGETNYGYTF.

The chain employs TRBV7-8 and TRBJ2-7. The length of the CDR3 is 11 residues. Germline CDR1 reads SGHVS; CDR2 reads FQNEAQ. The CDR3 here is CASSQAWEQYF.

The chain joins TRBV6-1 to TRBJ1-6; TCRdb outputs TRBD1, but without DNA this stays unchecked. Germline V gives CDR1 MNHNS, CDR2 SASEGT. The CDR3 has 13 amino acids. The chain's CDR3 is CASSELGGSPLHF.

The chain's CDR3 is CSVAPPDRMNTEAFF. The J gene is TRBJ1-1, the V gene TRBV29-1; TCRdb gives TRBD1 as the D gene, but with no DNA this cannot be confirmed. The CDR3 consists of 15 residues. Germline V gene sequence: CDR1 SQVTM, CDR2 ANQGSEA.

This sequence joins TRBV7-9 and TRBJ2-1. CDR1 and CDR2 from the germline V gene are SEHNR and FQNEAQ (reference sequence). The CDR3 extends over 15 amino acids. The CDR3 loop is CASSLAPTAYNEQFF. The full variable domain, completed using reference TRBV7-9 and TRBJ2-1, is DTGVSQNPRHKITKRGQNVTFRCDPISEHNRLYWYRQTLGQGPEFLTYFQNEAQLEKSRLLSDRFSAERPKGSFSTLEIQRTEQGDSAMYLCASSLAPTAYNEQFFGPGTRLTVL.

CDR3 in amino acids: CSAGGTSQETQYF. V and J are TRBV20-1 and TRBJ2-5; absent DNA, TCRdb's TRBD1 call cannot be checked. The CDR3 totals 13 residues. Germline-derived CDR1 and CDR2 are DFQATT and SNEGSKA (reference sequence).

The CDR3 here is CASMGLGANVLTF. The chain links TRBV2 to TRBJ2-6. The CDR3 length is 13 residues. Germline assignment: CDR1 SNHLY and CDR2 FYNNEI. The full variable domain, completed using reference TRBV2 and TRBJ2-6, is EPEVTQTPSHQVTQMGQEVILRCVPISNHLYFYWYRQILGQKVEFLVSFYNNEISEKSEIFDDQFSVERPDGSNFTLKIRSTKLEDSAMYFCASMGLGANVLTFGAGSRLTVL.

This chain uses TRBV3-1 with TRBJ2-6; TCRdb's D call of TRBD1 is untestable without DNA. The germline V gene has CDR1 LGHDT and CDR2 YNNKEL (reference sequence). The CDR3 contains 14 residues. The CDR3 loop reads CASSTGSGANVLTF.

The chain couples TRBV28 to TRBJ2-3. Germline loops: CDR1 MDHEN, CDR2 SYDVKM. CDR3 length: 16 amino acids. The CDR3: CASSFWSGASTDTQYF.

The chain couples TRBV5-1 to TRBJ1-1. The CDR3 has 13 residues. Germline V gene sequence: CDR1 SGHRS, CDR2 YFSETQ. This CDR3 reads CASSPSMFGEAFF.

V usage is TRBV12-3 or TRBV12-4 and J usage is TRBJ2-7; checking the TCRdb D call of TRBD2 is not possible without DNA. The CDR3 length is 14 residues. The CDR3 here is CASSMGLANHEQYF.

The chain uses TRBV14 and TRBJ1-1. This CDR3 has 14 residues. CDR1 is SGHDN and CDR2 is FVKESK in the germline V gene. CDR3 residues: CASSLSTQNTEAFF. The full variable domain, completed using reference TRBV14 and TRBJ1-1, is EAGVTQFPSHSVIEKGQTVTLRCDPISGHDNLYWYRRVMGKEIKFLLHFVKESKQDESGMPNNRFLAERTGGTYSTLKVQPAELEDSGVYFCASSLSTQNTEAFFGQGTRLTVV.

The V gene is TRBV12-3 or TRBV12-4, the J gene TRBJ2-7; TCRdb picks TRBD2, but there is no DNA to check that call. This CDR3 contains 16 residues. CDR3 residues: CASSQTTSGSSREQYF.

The genes are TRBV20-1 and TRBJ1-3; TCRdb picks TRBD1, but there is no DNA to check that call. CDR3 length equals 17 residues. Per germline, CDR1 DFQATT and CDR2 SNEGSKA (reference sequence). CDR3 sequence reads: CSALDRGPSASGNTIYF.

The rearrangement uses TRBV5-6 and TRBJ2-7; TCRdb's D gene call, TRBD2, goes unchecked for lack of DNA. Germline V gene data show CDR1 as SGHDT and CDR2 as YYEEEE. The CDR3 runs to 11 residues. CDR3 protein: CASTLREEQYF.

V gene TRBV6-2 or TRBV6-3 combines with J gene TRBJ1-5; TCRdb's D call, TRBD1, is unchecked because there is no DNA. CDR3 length equals 14 residues. The germline gives CDR1 MNHEY, CDR2 SVGEGT. The CDR3: CASSRGQGAQPQHF.

The CDR3: CASSSGPGTSGGETQYF. V gene TRBV7-2 combines with J gene TRBJ2-5; TCRdb selects TRBD2, and the lack of DNA leaves this call unchecked. There are 17 residues in the CDR3. Germline V gives CDR1 SGHTA, CDR2 FQGNSA.

The genes are TRBV18 and TRBJ1-2; TCRdb picks TRBD1, but there is no DNA to check that call. CDR3 length: 15 residues. Germline CDR1 and CDR2: KGHSH and LQKENI. This CDR3 reads CASSISGVTSGGYTF.

The chain joins TRBV18 to TRBJ1-5. The CDR3 covers 13 residues. Looked up from germline, CDR1 is KGHSH and CDR2 is LQKENI. CDR3 in amino acids: CASSADRNQPQHF.

The chain links TRBV29-1 to TRBJ2-7. CDR1 is SQVTM, CDR2 ANQGSEA, per germline. This CDR3 spans 11 amino acids. CDR3 sequence: CSVVRAYEQYF.

The V call is TRBV27, the J call TRBJ2-3; there is no DNA to check the TCRdb D call of TRBD1. The CDR3 is made up of 17 amino acids. Germline lookup yields CDR1 MNHEY and CDR2 SMNVEV (reference sequence). CDR3 protein: CASSSLPLELNTDTQYF.

The genes are TRBV12-3 or TRBV12-4 and TRBJ2-1. The CDR3 length is 12 residues. The CDR3 region is CASSRLGNEQFF.

This chain joins TRBV6-1 and TRBJ2-7; TCRdb returns TRBD1, unconfirmable since there is no DNA. The CDR3 contains 13 residues. In germline, CDR1 is MNHNS, CDR2 SASEGT. The CDR3 protein is CASTNTGTYEQYF.